This paragraph reports one TCR beta chain. CDR1 and CDR2 from the germline V gene are MNHEY and SVGAGI. CDR3 length: 14 amino acids. With 7 bases removed from V and 1 base from J, the gap between germline ends came to 10 bases. Assay: immunoSEQ multiplex PCR; the TCRdb copy retains only in-frame clones and omits some. In the table there are roughly 230,000 clones, approximately 83% of which are singletons. This record comes from a study of blood T cell repertoires in COVID-19. This receptor was taken from a man between 50 and 59 years old who had recovered from COVID-19. The sequencing sample was made of PBMCs or T cells enriched from blood (not recorded which). The gene calls are TRBV6-5 and TRBJ2-2, with D maybe TRBD2 (5 bases). The CDR3 protein is CASNAGVNTGELFF. CDR3 DNA: TGTGCCAGCAATGCCGGGGTGAACACCGGGGAGCTGTTTTTT.